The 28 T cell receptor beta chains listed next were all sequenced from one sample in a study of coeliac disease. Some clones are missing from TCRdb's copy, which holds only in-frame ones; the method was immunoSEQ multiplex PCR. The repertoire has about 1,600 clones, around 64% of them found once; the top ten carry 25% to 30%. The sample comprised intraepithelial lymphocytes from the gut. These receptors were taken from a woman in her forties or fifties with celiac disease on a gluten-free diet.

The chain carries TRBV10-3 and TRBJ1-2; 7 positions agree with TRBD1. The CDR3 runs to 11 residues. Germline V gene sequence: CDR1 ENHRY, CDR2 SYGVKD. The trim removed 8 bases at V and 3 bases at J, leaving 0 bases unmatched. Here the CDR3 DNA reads TGTGCCATCCAGGGGGACTATGGCTACACCTTC. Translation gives CAIQGDYGYTF.

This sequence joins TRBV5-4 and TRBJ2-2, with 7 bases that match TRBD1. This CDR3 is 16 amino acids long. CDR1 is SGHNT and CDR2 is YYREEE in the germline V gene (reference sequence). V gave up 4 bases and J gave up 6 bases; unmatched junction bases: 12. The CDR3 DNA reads TGTGCCAGCAGCAGGGCAGACAGGGTACAGGCCGGGGAGCTGTTTTTT. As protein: CASSRADRVQAGELFF.

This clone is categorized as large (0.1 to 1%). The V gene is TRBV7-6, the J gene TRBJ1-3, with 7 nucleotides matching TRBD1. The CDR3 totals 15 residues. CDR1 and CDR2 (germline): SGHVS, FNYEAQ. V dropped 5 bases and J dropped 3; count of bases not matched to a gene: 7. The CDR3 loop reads CASSRQGAIGNTIYF. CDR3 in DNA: TGTGCCAGCAGCCGACAGGGAGCGATTGGAAACACCATATATTTT.

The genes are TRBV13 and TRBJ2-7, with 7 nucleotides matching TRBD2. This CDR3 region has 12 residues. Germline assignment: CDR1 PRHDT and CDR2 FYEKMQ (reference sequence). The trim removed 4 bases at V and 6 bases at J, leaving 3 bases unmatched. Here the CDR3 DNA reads TGTGCCAGCAGCTGGACTAGTTTCGAGCAGTACTTC. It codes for CASSWTSFEQYF.

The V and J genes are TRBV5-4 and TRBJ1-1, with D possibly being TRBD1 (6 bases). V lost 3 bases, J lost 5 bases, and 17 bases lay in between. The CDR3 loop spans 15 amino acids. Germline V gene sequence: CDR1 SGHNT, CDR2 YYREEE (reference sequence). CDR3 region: CASSSFSGGQTEAFF. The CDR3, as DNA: TGTGCCAGCAGCTCCTTTTCGGGGGGCCAGACTGAAGCTTTCTTT. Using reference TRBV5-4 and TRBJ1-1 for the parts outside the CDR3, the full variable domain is ETGVTQSPTHLIKTRGQQVTLRCSSQSGHNTVSWYQQALGQGPQFIFQYYREEENGRGNFPPRFSGLQFPNYSSELNVNALELDDSALYLCASSSFSGGQTEAFFGQGTRLTVV.

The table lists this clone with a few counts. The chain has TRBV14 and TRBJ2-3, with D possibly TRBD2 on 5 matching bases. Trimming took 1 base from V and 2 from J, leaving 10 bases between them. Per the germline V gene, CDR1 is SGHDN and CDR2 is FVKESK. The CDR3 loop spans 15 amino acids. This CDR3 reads CASSQGSGVTDTQYF. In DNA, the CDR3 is TGTGCCAGCAGCCAAGGAAGCGGTGTCACAGATACGCAGTATTTT.

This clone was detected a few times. CDR3 amino acids: CASSDLEGPDTQYF. The DNA for the CDR3 is TGTGCCAGCAGTGATCTAGAGGGCCCAGATACGCAGTATTTT. The chain is built from TRBV2 and TRBJ2-3; perhaps TRBD2 as D (5 bases). CDR3 length: 14 residues. CDR1 and CDR2 (germline): SNHLY, FYNNEI. V lost 3 bases, J lost 4 bases, and 11 bases lay in between. Full variable domain (outside the CDR3, taken from reference TRBV2 and TRBJ2-3): EPEVTQTPSHQVTQMGQEVILRCVPISNHLYFYWYRQILGQKVEFLVSFYNNEISEKSEIFDDQFSVERPDGSNFTLKIRSTKLEDSAMYFCASSDLEGPDTQYFGPGTRLTVL.

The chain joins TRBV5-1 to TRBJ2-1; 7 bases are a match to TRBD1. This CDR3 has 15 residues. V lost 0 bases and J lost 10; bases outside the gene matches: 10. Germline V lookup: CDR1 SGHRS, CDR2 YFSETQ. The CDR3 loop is CASSLDRGRAIEQFF. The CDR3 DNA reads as TGCGCCAGCAGCTTGGACAGGGGAAGGGCAATCGAGCAGTTCTTC.

The CDR3 loop reads CAISLQGAFGANVLTF. CDR3 DNA: TGTGCCATCAGTTTACAGGGGGCATTTGGGGCCAACGTCCTGACTTTC. The chain links TRBV10-3 to TRBJ2-6, with TRBD1 matching over 9 bases. The CDR3 sequence is 16 residues long. Germline assignment: CDR1 ENHRY and CDR2 SYGVKD. Trimming took 5 bases from V and 3 from J; bases not matched to a gene: 5.

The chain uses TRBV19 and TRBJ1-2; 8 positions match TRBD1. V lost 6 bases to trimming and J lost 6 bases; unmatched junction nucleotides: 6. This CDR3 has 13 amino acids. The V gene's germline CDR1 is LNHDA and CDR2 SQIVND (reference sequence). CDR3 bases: TGTGCCAGTAGAAGGACAGGGTGGGATGGCTACACCTTC. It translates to CASRRTGWDGYTF.

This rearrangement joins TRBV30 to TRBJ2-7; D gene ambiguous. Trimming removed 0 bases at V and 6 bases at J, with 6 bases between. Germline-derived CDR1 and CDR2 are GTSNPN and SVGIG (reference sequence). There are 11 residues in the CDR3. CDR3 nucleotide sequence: TGTGCCTGGAGTGTAGTAGCCGAGCAGTACTTC. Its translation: CAWSVVAEQYF.

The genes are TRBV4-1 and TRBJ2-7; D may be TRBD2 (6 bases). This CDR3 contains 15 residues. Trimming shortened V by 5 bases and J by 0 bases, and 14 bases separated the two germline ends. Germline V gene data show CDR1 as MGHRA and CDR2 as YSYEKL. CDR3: CASSEGLLSSYEQYF. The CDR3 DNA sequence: TGCGCCAGCAGCGAGGGACTCCTGAGCTCCTACGAGCAGTACTTC.

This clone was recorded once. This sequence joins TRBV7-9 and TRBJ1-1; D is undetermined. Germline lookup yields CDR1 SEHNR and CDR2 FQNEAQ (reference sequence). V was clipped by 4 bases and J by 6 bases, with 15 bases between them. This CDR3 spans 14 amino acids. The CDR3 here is CASSSHAGSPEAFF. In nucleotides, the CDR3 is TGTGCCAGCAGCTCACATGCAGGTAGTCCTGAAGCTTTCTTT.

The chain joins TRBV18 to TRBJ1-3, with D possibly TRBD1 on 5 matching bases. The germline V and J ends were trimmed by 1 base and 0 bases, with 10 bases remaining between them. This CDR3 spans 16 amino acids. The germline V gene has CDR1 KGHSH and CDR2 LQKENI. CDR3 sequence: CASSPQVGGSGNTIYF. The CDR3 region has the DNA TGTGCCAGCTCACCACAAGTGGGGGGCTCTGGAAACACCATATATTTT. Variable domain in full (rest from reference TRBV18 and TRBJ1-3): NAGVMQNPRHLVRRRGQEARLRCSPMKGHSHVYWYRQLPEEGLKFMVYLQKENIIDESGMPKERFSAEFPKEGPSILRIQQVVRGDSAAYFCASSPQVGGSGNTIYFGEGSWLTVV.

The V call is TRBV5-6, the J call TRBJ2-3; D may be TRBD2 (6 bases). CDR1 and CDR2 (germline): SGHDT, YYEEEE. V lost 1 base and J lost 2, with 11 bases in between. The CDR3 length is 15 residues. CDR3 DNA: TGTGCCAGCAGCTTGTTCCAGCGGGCCACAGATACGCAGTATTTT. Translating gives CASSLFQRATDTQYF.

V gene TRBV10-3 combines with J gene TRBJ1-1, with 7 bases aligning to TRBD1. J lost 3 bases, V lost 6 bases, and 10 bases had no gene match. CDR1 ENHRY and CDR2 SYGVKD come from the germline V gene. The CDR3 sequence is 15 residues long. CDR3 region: CAIRTRGPRDTEAFF. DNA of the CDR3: TGTGCCATCAGGACGAGGGGGCCGAGGGACACTGAAGCTTTCTTT.

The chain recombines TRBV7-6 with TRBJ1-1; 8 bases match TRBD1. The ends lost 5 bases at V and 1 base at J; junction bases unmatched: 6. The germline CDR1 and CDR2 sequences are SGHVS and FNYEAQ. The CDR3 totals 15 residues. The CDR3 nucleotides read TGTGCCAGCAGCCACTCCGGGACAGGGAACACTGAAGCTTTCTTT. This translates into CASSHSGTGNTEAFF.

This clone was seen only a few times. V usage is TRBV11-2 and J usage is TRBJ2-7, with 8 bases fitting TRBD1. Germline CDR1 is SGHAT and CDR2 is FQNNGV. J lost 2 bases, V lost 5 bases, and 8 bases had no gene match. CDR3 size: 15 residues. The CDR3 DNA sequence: TGTGCCAGCAGCCCACTCCGGGACAGGACCTACGAGCAGTACTTC. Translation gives CASSPLRDRTYEQYF.

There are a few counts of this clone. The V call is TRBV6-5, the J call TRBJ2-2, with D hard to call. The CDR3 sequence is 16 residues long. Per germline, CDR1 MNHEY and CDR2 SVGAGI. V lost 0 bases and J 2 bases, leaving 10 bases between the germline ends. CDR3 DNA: TGTGCCAGCAGTTACTCGATAGATTTCAACACCGGGGAGCTGTTTTTT. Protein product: CASSYSIDFNTGELFF.

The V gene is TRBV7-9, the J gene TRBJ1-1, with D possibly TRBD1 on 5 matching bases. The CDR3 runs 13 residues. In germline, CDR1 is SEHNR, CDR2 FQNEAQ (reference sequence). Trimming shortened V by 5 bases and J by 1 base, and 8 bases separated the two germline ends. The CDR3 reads CASSPQENTEAFF. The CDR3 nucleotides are TGTGCCAGCAGCCCACAGGAGAACACTGAAGCTTTCTTT.

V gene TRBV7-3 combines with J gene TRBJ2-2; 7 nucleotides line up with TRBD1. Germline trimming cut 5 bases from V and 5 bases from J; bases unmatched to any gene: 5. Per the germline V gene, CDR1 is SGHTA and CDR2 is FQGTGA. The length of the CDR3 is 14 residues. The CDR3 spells CASSGDSSTGELFF. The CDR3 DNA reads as TGTGCCAGCAGCGGGGACAGTTCGACCGGGGAGCTGTTTTTT.

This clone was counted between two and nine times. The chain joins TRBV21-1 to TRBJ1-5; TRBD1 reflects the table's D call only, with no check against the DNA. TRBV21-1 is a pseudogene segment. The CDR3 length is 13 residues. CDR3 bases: TGTGCCAGCAGCAATTCAGGGAACCAGCCCCAGCATTTT. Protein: CASSNSGNQPQHF.

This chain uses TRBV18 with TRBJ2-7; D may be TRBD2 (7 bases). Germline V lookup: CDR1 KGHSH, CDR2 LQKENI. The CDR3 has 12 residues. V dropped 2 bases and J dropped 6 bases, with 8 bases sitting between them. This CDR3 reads CASSPGGAEQYF. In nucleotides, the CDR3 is TGTGCCAGCTCACCAGGGGGGGCCGAGCAGTACTTC.

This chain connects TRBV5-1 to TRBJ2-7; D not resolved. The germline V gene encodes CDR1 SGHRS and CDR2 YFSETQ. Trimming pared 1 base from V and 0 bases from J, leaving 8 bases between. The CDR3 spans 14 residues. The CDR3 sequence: CASSLTAYSYEQYF. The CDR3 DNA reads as TGCGCCAGCAGCTTGACAGCTTACTCCTACGAGCAGTACTTC.

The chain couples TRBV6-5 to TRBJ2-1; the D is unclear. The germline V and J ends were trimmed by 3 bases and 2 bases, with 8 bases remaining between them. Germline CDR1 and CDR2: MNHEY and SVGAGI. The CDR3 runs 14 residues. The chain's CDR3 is CASSYSRTYNEQFF. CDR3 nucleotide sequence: TGTGCCAGCAGTTATTCGCGAACCTACAATGAGCAGTTCTTC.

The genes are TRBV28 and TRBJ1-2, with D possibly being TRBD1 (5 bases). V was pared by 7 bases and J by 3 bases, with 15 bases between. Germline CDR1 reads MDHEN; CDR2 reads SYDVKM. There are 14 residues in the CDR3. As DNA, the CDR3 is TGTGCCAGCATTGGGGTCGACAGTTACTATGGCTACACCTTC. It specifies CASIGVDSYYGYTF.

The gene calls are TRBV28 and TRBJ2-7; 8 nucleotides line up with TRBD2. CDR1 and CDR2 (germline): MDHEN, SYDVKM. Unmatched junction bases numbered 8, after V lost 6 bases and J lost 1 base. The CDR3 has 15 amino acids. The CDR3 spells CASRALAGRSYEQYF. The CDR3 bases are TGTGCCAGCAGAGCCCTAGCGGGCCGATCCTACGAGCAGTACTTC. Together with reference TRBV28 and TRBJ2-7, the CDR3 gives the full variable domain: DVKVTQSSRYLVKRTGEKVFLECVQDMDHENMFWYRQDPGLGLRLIYFSYDVKMKEKGDIPEGYSVSREKKERFSLILESASTNQTSMYLCASRALAGRSYEQYFGPGTRLTVT.

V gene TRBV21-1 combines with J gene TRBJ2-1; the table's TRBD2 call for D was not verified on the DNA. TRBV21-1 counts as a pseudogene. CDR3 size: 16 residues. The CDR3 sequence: CASSKLELAGSNEQFF. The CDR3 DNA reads TGTGCCAGCAGCAAATTAGAACTAGCGGGGAGTAATGAGCAGTTCTTC.